The present T cell receptor beta chain was sequenced within a study of T cells in Graves' hyperthyroidism and ophthalmopathy. This clonotype has at least ten counts. RNA transcripts gave rise to amplified TCR beta CDR3 regions. The HTBI set primed first-round TCR CDR3 RT-PCR. From the multiplex PCR reads, TCRdb called clonotypes with MiXCR, one entry per CDR3 protein. The table has around 420,000 distinct CDR3 sequences, roughly 15% seen once. No progression to ophthalmopathy during 18 months of follow-up defined stable disease. The diagnostic basis comprised clinical symptoms, serum thyroxine and TRAb, thyroid ultrasound and orbital computed tomography. V gave up 5 bases and J gave up 0 bases; unmatched junction bases: 3. CDR1 and CDR2 from the germline V gene are SGHTA and FQGNSA. The CDR3 extends over 14 amino acids.

V gene TRBV7-2 combines with J gene TRBJ1-1; 7 nucleotides match TRBD1. The specimen was blood. The clonotype was recovered from a woman between 18 and 29 years old with Graves' hyperthyroidism. CDR3 nucleotides: TGTGCCAGCAGCCCCAGGGGGATGAACACTGAAGCTTTCTTT. As protein: CASSPRGMNTEAFF.